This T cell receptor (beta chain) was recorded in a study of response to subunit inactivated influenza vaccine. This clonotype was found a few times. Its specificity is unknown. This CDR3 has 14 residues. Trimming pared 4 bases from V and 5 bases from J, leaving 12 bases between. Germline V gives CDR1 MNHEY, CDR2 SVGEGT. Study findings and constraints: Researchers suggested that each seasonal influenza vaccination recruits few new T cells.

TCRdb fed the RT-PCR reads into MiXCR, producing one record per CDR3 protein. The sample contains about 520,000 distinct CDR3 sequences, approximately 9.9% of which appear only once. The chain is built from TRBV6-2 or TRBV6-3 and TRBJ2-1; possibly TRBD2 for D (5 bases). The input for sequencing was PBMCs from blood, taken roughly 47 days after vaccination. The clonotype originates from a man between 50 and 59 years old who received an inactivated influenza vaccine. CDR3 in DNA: TGTGCCAGCAGTTTCCCCCGGGATCACAATGAGCAGTTCTTC. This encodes CASSFPRDHNEQFF.